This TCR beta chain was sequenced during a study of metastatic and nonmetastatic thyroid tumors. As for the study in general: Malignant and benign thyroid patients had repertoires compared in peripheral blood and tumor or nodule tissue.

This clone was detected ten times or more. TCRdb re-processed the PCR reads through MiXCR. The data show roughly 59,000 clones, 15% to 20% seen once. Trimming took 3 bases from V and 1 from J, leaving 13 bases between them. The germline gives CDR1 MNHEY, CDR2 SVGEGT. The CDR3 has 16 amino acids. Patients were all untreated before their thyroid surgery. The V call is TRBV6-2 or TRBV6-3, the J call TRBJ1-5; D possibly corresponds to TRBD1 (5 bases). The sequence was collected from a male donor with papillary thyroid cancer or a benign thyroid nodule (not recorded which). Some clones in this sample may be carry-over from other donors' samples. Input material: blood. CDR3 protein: CASSYGGGLSNQPQHF. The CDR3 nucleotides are TGTGCCAGCAGTTATGGGGGGGGATTAAGCAATCAGCCCCAGCATTTT.